These 27 T cell receptor beta chains share one sample of origin, sequenced in a study of memory CD4+ T cells and cytomegalovirus serostatus. Assay used: immunoSEQ multiplex PCR; TCRdb lists only in-frame clones, some missing. The sample yields roughly 54,000 clones, around three quarters seen once. Single viable CD3+CD4+CD8-CD45RO+ cells were sorted as the memory CD4+ T cells. Sequenced input: memory CD4+ T cells from blood. The receptors stem from an adult in good health and CMV-seronegative.

V is TRBV6-6 and J is TRBJ1-5; D unresolved. The CDR3 covers 15 residues. Deletions cut 0 bases from V and 1 base from J, with 7 bases between. Germline V gives CDR1 MNHNY, CDR2 SVGAGI (reference sequence). In DNA, the CDR3 is TGTGCCAGCAGTTACTCGATGAAGAGCAATCAGCCCCAGCATTTT. This gives the protein CASSYSMKSNQPQHF.

V and J are TRBV7-9 and TRBJ2-1; 9 bases map to TRBD2. V lost 6 bases to trimming and J lost 4 bases; unmatched junction nucleotides: 4. Germline V gene lookup returns CDR1 SEHNR and CDR2 FQNEAQ (reference sequence). This CDR3 has 14 residues. The CDR3 bases are TGTGCCAGCAGTCTAGCGGGAACGTACAATGAGCAGTTCTTC. Protein product: CASSLAGTYNEQFF.

In its sample, this clone was seen a few times. The CDR3 loop reads CAISESQGAYEQYF. The CDR3 region has the DNA TGTGCCATCAGTGAGTCGCAGGGGGCCTACGAGCAGTACTTC. The chain joins TRBV10-3 to TRBJ2-7, with 7 bases that match TRBD1. CDR1 and CDR2 from the germline V gene are ENHRY and SYGVKD. The CDR3 runs to 14 residues. Trimming cost V 0 bases and J 2 bases; bases outside gene matches: 1.

This chain connects TRBV14 to TRBJ2-1; 8 bases agree with TRBD2. The CDR3 runs 15 residues. The V and J ends lost 0 bases and 7 bases, in that order; junction bases with no gene match: 5. Germline V lookup: CDR1 SGHDN, CDR2 FVKESK. CDR3 nucleotides: TGTGCCAGCAGCCAAGATGGCGGGGGGTGGAATGAGCAGTTCTTC. Protein: CASSQDGGGWNEQFF.

The sample holds one count of this clone. The rearrangement uses TRBV7-3 and TRBJ1-6; D uncertain. The V and J ends lost 4 bases and 13 bases respectively, with 11 bases between them. This CDR3 is 12 amino acids long. Germline values: CDR1 SGHTA, CDR2 FQGTGA. The CDR3 sequence: CASSYGRGPLHF. The CDR3 DNA is TGTGCCAGCAGCTACGGGCGGGGTCCCCTCCACTTT.

This chain uses TRBV19 with TRBJ2-6; no firm D call. Germline CDR1 reads LNHDA; CDR2 reads SQIVND (reference sequence). The ends were cut back, 3 bases at V and 7 bases at J, with 13 bases in the middle. This CDR3 contains 15 residues. The DNA of the CDR3 is TGTGCCAGTAGTATGACGGCCCGTACCGCCAACGTCCTGACTTTC. Protein: CASSMTARTANVLTF.

J is TRBJ2-2 and V is TRBV7-2; TRBD1 matches 7 bases. Germline V lookup: CDR1 SGHTA, CDR2 FQGNSA. There are 13 residues in the CDR3. After removal of 1 base from V and 9 bases from J, the junction contained 2 bases not matched to a gene. CDR3 region: CASSLGRGRELFF. The CDR3 DNA is TGTGCCAGCAGCTTAGGCAGGGGGAGGGAGCTGTTTTTT. Using reference TRBV7-2 and TRBJ2-2 for the parts outside the CDR3, the full variable domain is GAGVSQSPSNKVTEKGKDVELRCDPISGHTALYWYRQSLGQGLEFLIYFQGNSAPDKSGLPSDRFSAERTGGSVSTLTIQRTQQEDSAVYLCASSLGRGRELFFGEGSRLTVL.

The CDR3 DNA reads TGTGCCAGCAGCTCGTTAGTTTCGGATGAGCAGTTCTTC. Its translation: CASSSLVSDEQFF. J is TRBJ2-1 and V is TRBV5-5; D not resolved. The CDR3 spans 13 residues. V lost 3 bases, J lost 8 bases, and 12 bases lay in between. CDR1 is SGHKS, CDR2 YYEKEE, per germline (reference sequence).

The chain couples TRBV19 to TRBJ1-3; maybe TRBD1 (6 bases). Trimming pared 2 bases from V and 8 bases from J, leaving 13 bases between. The CDR3 is made up of 14 amino acids. The germline CDR1 and CDR2 sequences are LNHDA and SQIVND (reference sequence). DNA of the CDR3: TGTGCCAGTAGTATACAGGGGCCGCGGGACACCATATATTTT. Translating gives CASSIQGPRDTIYF.

The V call is TRBV2, the J call TRBJ2-1; D is uncertain. Germline values: CDR1 SNHLY, CDR2 FYNNEI. V lost 7 bases, J lost 9 bases, and 13 bases lay in between. The CDR3 runs to 12 residues. CDR3 loop: CASTPLATEQFF. CDR3 sequence (DNA): TGTGCCAGCACCCCGCTGGCCACTGAGCAGTTCTTC. Variable domain in full (rest from reference TRBV2 and TRBJ2-1): EPEVTQTPSHQVTQMGQEVILRCVPISNHLYFYWYRQILGQKVEFLVSFYNNEISEKSEIFDDQFSVERPDGSNFTLKIRSTKLEDSAMYFCASTPLATEQFFGPGTRLTVL.

The chain couples TRBV6-1 to TRBJ2-3, with D unclear. The V end lost 0 bases, the J end lost 4 bases, and 11 bases lay between the germline ends. The CDR3 sequence is 15 residues long. From germline, CDR1 is MNHNS and CDR2 SASEGT. CDR3: CASSEAAPRADTQYF. The DNA of the CDR3 is TGTGCCAGCAGTGAAGCGGCCCCAAGGGCAGATACGCAGTATTTT.

The V call is TRBV28, the J call TRBJ2-4; the D gene is possibly TRBD2 (5 bases). Germline values: CDR1 MDHEN, CDR2 SYDVKM. CDR3 size: 14 residues. Between the trimmed V and J ends, which lost 3 bases and 4 bases, there was a span of 10 bases. In nucleotides, the CDR3 is TGTGCCAGCAGTTTTGCCGGAGGAAAAAACATTCAGTACTTC. Protein sequence: CASSFAGGKNIQYF.

The chain links TRBV2 to TRBJ2-3; D call uncertain. Trimming removed 11 bases at V and 3 bases at J, with 12 bases between. CDR3 length equals 12 residues. Per the germline V gene, CDR1 is SNHLY and CDR2 is FYNNEI. The CDR3 bases are TGTGCCGGCCGACAACTGACAGATACGCAGTATTTT. Translating gives CAGRQLTDTQYF.

This clone is a singleton in its sample. The rearrangement links TRBV5-5 to TRBJ2-4, with TRBD1 matching 7 bases. The CDR3 loop spans 13 amino acids. V shed 4 bases, J shed 3 bases, and the junction held 1 base outside the gene matches. The V gene's germline CDR1 is SGHKS and CDR2 YYEKEE (reference sequence). The DNA of the CDR3 is TGTGCCAGCAGCCGGGACAGCAAAAACATTCAGTACTTC. This translates into CASSRDSKNIQYF.

V gene TRBV10-3 combines with J gene TRBJ2-3, with D tentatively TRBD1 (5 bases). The germline V gene encodes CDR1 ENHRY and CDR2 SYGVKD. This CDR3 has 14 residues. Trimming cost V 3 bases and J 3 bases, with 10 bases left between them. CDR3 protein: CAISERGVTDTQYF. The CDR3 DNA sequence: TGTGCCATCAGTGAAAGGGGTGTTACAGATACGCAGTATTTT.

This clone was counted a single time. This chain links TRBV9 with TRBJ2-5; D perhaps matches TRBD2 (6 bases). CDR3 length equals 16 residues. Germline V gene sequence: CDR1 SGDLS, CDR2 YYNGEE. V gave up 7 bases and J gave up 2 bases, with 21 bases separating them. CDR3 DNA sequence: TGTGCCAGCGCTCCCCTCCGGGACTCGCTACAAGAGACCCAGTACTTC. Translation gives CASAPLRDSLQETQYF.

CDR3 bases: TGTGCCAGTAGTCCGCTACCTTTTCAGCCCCAGCATTTT. This gives the protein CASSPLPFQPQHF. The chain is built from TRBV19 and TRBJ1-5, with D uncertain. CDR3 size: 13 residues. V was clipped by 5 bases and J by 6 bases, with 11 bases between them. The germline CDR1 and CDR2 sequences are LNHDA and SQIVND (reference sequence).

This chain joins TRBV7-6 and TRBJ2-7; TRBD2 is a possible D gene (6 bases). Germline loops: CDR1 SGHVS, CDR2 FNYEAQ. The length of the CDR3 is 14 residues. With 2 bases removed from V and 6 bases from J, the gap between germline ends came to 14 bases. CDR3 protein: CASSLSFRGGEQYF. The CDR3 bases are TGTGCCAGCAGCTTATCTTTCCGGGGAGGCGAGCAGTACTTC.

J is TRBJ2-1 and V is TRBV5-1; TRBD2 is a possible D gene (6 bases). The CDR3 consists of 13 residues. V lost 2 bases and J lost 9, with 12 bases in between. CDR1 and CDR2 (germline): SGHRS, YFSETQ. CDR3 residues: CASSLSIGGEQFF. CDR3 DNA sequence: TGCGCCAGCAGCTTATCTATCGGGGGTGAGCAGTTCTTC. The full variable domain, its missing parts supplied by reference TRBV5-1 and TRBJ2-1, is KAGVTQTPRYLIKTRGQQVTLSCSPISGHRSVSWYQQTPGQGLQFLFEYFSETQRNKGNFPGRFSGRQFSNSRSEMNVSTLELGDSALYLCASSLSIGGEQFFGPGTRLTVL.

The rearrangement joins TRBV10-3 to TRBJ2-3; D not resolved. Trimming took off 0 bases at V and 9 bases at J, with 7 bases between the two ends. The CDR3 extends over 12 amino acids. Germline lookup yields CDR1 ENHRY and CDR2 SYGVKD. The CDR3 DNA is TGTGCCATCAGTGAGTCTCGGAAGACGCAGTATTTT. Amino acids: CAISESRKTQYF.

The chain carries TRBV19 and TRBJ2-4; TRBD2 is a possible D gene (5 bases). Germline V gene lookup returns CDR1 LNHDA and CDR2 SQIVND (reference sequence). The CDR3 is 15 amino acids. Trimming took off 3 bases at V and 3 bases at J, with 12 bases between the two ends. Here the CDR3 DNA reads TGTGCCAGTAGTATCGGCGGGTACGACAAAAACATTCAGTACTTC. Protein sequence: CASSIGGYDKNIQYF.

This sequence joins TRBV6-5 and TRBJ2-3; D ambiguous. Trimming removed 2 bases at V and 4 bases at J, with 7 bases between. CDR1 is MNHEY, CDR2 SVGAGI, per germline. The CDR3 has 13 residues. CDR3 residues: CASSYLMADTQYF. The DNA of the CDR3 is TGTGCCAGCAGTTACCTGATGGCAGATACGCAGTATTTT.

V gene TRBV14 combines with J gene TRBJ2-1; TRBD2 is a possible D gene (5 bases). Germline loops: CDR1 SGHDN, CDR2 FVKESK. CDR3 length equals 15 residues. Trimming left V 1 base short and J 4 bases short, with 11 bases between. In DNA form, the CDR3 reads TGTGCCAGCAGCCAAGGGCCCCCGGGGTACAATGAGCAGTTCTTC. Its protein product is CASSQGPPGYNEQFF.

This chain links TRBV5-4 with TRBJ1-6; weak D call: TRBD1 (5 bases). The CDR3 is made up of 15 amino acids. Germline CDR1 reads SGHNT; CDR2 reads YYREEE (reference sequence). V lost 4 bases, J lost 5 bases, and 13 bases lay in between. CDR3 coding DNA: TGTGCCAGCAGCCCCGGCGGGGGAAATAATTCACCCCTCCACTTT. Its translation: CASSPGGGNNSPLHF.

The chain carries TRBV5-6 and TRBJ2-2, with D perhaps assigned TRBD1 or TRBD2 (6 bases each). V lost 0 bases and J 3 bases, leaving 12 bases between the germline ends. Looked up from germline, CDR1 is SGHDT and CDR2 is YYEEEE. The CDR3 length is 16 residues. CDR3 protein: CASSLVLGGDTGELFF. The CDR3 DNA reads as TGTGCCAGCAGCTTGGTGTTGGGGGGCGACACCGGGGAGCTGTTTTTT.

V is TRBV7-8 and J is TRBJ1-2, with D unresolved. Trimming removed 0 bases at V and 4 bases at J, with 9 bases between. CDR1 is SGHVS and CDR2 is FQNEAQ in the germline V gene. The CDR3 consists of 14 residues. CDR3 sequence: CASSLAGGSYGYTF. In DNA, the CDR3 is TGTGCCAGCAGCTTAGCCGGCGGATCCTATGGCTACACCTTC.

V and J are TRBV6-5 and TRBJ1-2; the D is unclear. The CDR3 consists of 13 residues. Germline CDR1 reads MNHEY; CDR2 reads SVGAGI. V gave up 5 bases and J gave up 4 bases, with 11 bases separating them. As DNA, the CDR3 is TGTGCCAGCAGTCCCGACGCAATCTATGGCTACACCTTC. Its protein is CASSPDAIYGYTF.